This T cell receptor (beta chain) came from a study of T-cell memory formation after mild COVID-19. Study-wide results and caveats: Pre-infection memory contained some responding clones, which suggested that cross-reactive memory had joined.

This clonotype was detected many times. Its antigen remains unidentified. V lost 5 bases, J lost 0 bases, and 14 bases lay in between. Germline loops: CDR1 SGHTA, CDR2 FQGNSA. The CDR3 spans 16 residues. TCRdb processed the 5' RACE reads anew with MiXCR; each CDR3 protein has one entry. The sample lists about 210,000 distinct CDR3 sequences, more than 9% occurring once. The sequence was collected from a man younger than 35 who had mild COVID-19 (a few samples of this study predate the infection). Cell type and time point are not known. The J gene is TRBJ1-3, the V gene TRBV7-2; tentatively, D is TRBD1 (5 bases). Sequenced: PBMCs or a T cell subset sorted from them (not recorded which). As DNA, the CDR3 is TGTGCCAGCAGCCCTACGGGGCAAAGCTCTGGAAACACCATATATTTT. Its protein product is CASSPTGQSSGNTIYF.